This entry features one T cell receptor (beta chain) sequence. Its antigen is currently unknown. These data come from a study of PD-1 blockade in classical Hodgkin lymphoma. General study points: By C4D1, diversity of CD4+ TCRs had risen significantly, whereas that of CD8+ TCRs had not. Newly diagnosed patients were reported to exhibit reduced baseline TCR diversity relative to healthy donors.

After autologous stem cell transplantation all patients relapsed, and prior brentuximab vedotin exposure differed between cohorts. Measured with immunoSEQ multiplex PCR; TCRdb has only the in-frame clones, and not every one. This sample has roughly 14,000 clones; 55% to 80% occur once, and the top ten carry about 10%. This CDR3 is built from 13 residues. The V end was cut by 1 base, the J end by 4 bases, with 7 bases between. Germline V lookup: CDR1 SGHAT, CDR2 FQNNGV. The sample was peripheral blood mononuclear cells (PBMCs), taken at baseline. The chain employs TRBV11-2 and TRBJ1-2; D remains unclear. This sequence originates from a human donor with classical Hodgkin lymphoma. The CDR3 nucleotides read TGTGCCAGCAGCTTAGGGCATCTCTATGGCTACACCTTC. This translates into CASSLGHLYGYTF.